There are a few counts of the clone carrying this T cell receptor (beta chain). The sample originates from a study of T-cell memory formation after mild COVID-19. TCRdb recomputed calls from the 5' RACE reads with MiXCR, one row per CDR3 protein. The sample carries approximately 230,000 distinct CDR3 sequences, about 17% recorded once. CDR3 size: 13 residues. Germline-derived CDR1 and CDR2 are DFQATT and SNEGSKA (reference sequence). Trimming took 1 base from V and 5 from J, leaving 8 bases between them. The source of this sequence is a man younger than 35 who had mild COVID-19 (a few samples of this study predate the infection). Cell type and time point are not known. The sample consisted of PBMCs or a T cell subset sorted from them (not recorded which). This chain connects TRBV20-1 to TRBJ2-2; possibly TRBD2 for D (5 bases). The CDR3, as DNA: TGCAGTGCTAGAGCCCCGGGAACCGGGGAGCTGTTTTTT. This codes for CSARAPGTGELFF.